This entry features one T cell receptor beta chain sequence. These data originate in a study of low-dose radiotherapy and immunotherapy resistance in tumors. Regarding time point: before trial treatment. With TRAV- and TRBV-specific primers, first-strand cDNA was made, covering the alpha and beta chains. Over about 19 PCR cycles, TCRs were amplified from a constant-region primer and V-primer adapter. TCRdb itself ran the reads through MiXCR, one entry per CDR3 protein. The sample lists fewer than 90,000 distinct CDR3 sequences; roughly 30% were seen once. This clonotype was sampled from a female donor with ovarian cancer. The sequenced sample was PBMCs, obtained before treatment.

CDR3 DNA: TGTGCCTGGAGTGTGGGCACAATGGGCGAGCAGTACTTC. Translation: CAWSVGTMGEQYF. This chain links TRBV30 with TRBJ2-7; D is ambiguous. The CDR3 is 13 amino acids. Germline CDR1 reads GTSNPN; CDR2 reads SVGIG (reference sequence). The V end lost 0 bases, the J end lost 6 bases, and 12 bases lay between the germline ends.